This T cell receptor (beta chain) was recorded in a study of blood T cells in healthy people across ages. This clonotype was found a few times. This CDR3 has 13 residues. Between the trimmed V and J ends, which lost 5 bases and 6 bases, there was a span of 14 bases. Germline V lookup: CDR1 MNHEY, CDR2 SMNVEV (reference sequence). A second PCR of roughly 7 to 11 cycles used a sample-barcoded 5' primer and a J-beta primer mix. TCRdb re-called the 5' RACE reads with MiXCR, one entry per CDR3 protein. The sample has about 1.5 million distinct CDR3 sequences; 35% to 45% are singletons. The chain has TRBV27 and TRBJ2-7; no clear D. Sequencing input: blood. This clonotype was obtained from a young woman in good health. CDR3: CASSVSPLREQYF. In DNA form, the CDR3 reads TGTGCCAGCAGTGTGTCCCCACTCCGCGAGCAGTACTTC.